This passage covers 16 T cell receptor beta chains from one sample sequenced in a study of T cells in Graves' hyperthyroidism and ophthalmopathy. Amplified TCR beta CDR3 regions derived from RNA transcripts. The study used the HTBI primer set for a first-round RT-PCR of the TCR CDR3. TCRdb re-derived calls from the multiplex PCR reads in MiXCR, one entry per CDR3 protein. This sample has 300,000 to 400,000 distinct CDR3 sequences; over 11% occur once, and the top ten carry just under 25%. Sequenced sample: blood. These TCRs come from a woman aged 25 to 45 with Graves' hyperthyroidism.

This clonotype was counted ten times or more. The rearrangement uses TRBV20-1 and TRBJ2-7; D might be TRBD2 (5 bases). The CDR3 is made up of 14 amino acids. Germline CDR1 and CDR2: DFQATT and SNEGSKA (reference sequence). DNA of the CDR3: TGCAGCTGTGGCCCTACTAGTTCAGGCTACGAGCAGTACTTC. The encoded protein is CSCGPTSSGYEQYF.

This sequence joins TRBV2 and TRBJ2-5; D is unclear. The CDR3 length is 12 residues. V lost 7 bases and J 2 bases, leaving 8 bases between the germline ends. CDR1 and CDR2 (germline): SNHLY, FYNNEI. The chain's CDR3 is CASKSVQETQYF. As DNA, the CDR3 is TGTGCCAGCAAGTCTGTACAAGAGACCCAGTACTTC.

Many counts were recorded for this clonotype. The rearrangement joins TRBV20-1 to TRBJ2-1; maybe TRBD2 (5 bases). The V gene's germline CDR1 is DFQATT and CDR2 SNEGSKA (reference sequence). The CDR3 contains 12 residues. Trimming removed 0 bases at V and 9 bases at J, with 9 bases between. Written as DNA, the CDR3 is TGCAGTGCTAGAGATCCCAGCGGTGAGCAGTTCTTC. Translating it yields CSARDPSGEQFF.

At least ten counts were recorded for this clonotype. V usage is TRBV2 and J usage is TRBJ2-3; 8 bases fit TRBD2. The CDR3 runs 15 residues. Per the germline V gene, CDR1 is SNHLY and CDR2 is FYNNEI. The ends lost 3 bases at V and 1 base at J; junction bases unmatched: 3. This CDR3 reads CASSDGAGGTDTQYF. The CDR3 DNA reads as TGTGCCAGCAGTGACGGAGCGGGGGGCACAGATACGCAGTATTTT.

V is TRBV19 and J is TRBJ2-3; perhaps TRBD1 as D (5 bases). CDR1 is LNHDA and CDR2 is SQIVND in the germline V gene (reference sequence). The CDR3 is made up of 13 amino acids. Deletions cut 7 bases from V and 6 bases from J, with 14 bases between. The CDR3: CASIRQGDDTQYF. CDR3 coding DNA: TGTGCCAGTATAAGGCAGGGTGACGATACGCAGTATTTT. The full variable domain, completed using reference TRBV19 and TRBJ2-3, is DGGITQSPKYLFRKEGQNVTLSCEQNLNHDAMYWYRQDPGQGLRLIYYSQIVNDFQKGDIAEGYSVSREKKESFPLTVTSAQKNPTAFYLCASIRQGDDTQYFGPGTRLTVL.

CDR3 DNA: TGCAGTGCTAGAAACCTAGCGGGATATAATTACGAGCAGTACTTC. Protein sequence: CSARNLAGYNYEQYF. The chain carries TRBV20-1 and TRBJ2-7, with 9 bases that match TRBD2. Looked up from germline, CDR1 is DFQATT and CDR2 is SNEGSKA (reference sequence). Trimming cost V 2 bases and J 4 bases; bases outside gene matches: 9. CDR3 size: 15 residues.

This clonotype was seen a few times. The CDR3 nucleotides read TGCGCCAGCAGTGATACTAGCGGGAGTTTGAACACCGGGGAGCTGTTTTTT. Translation: CASSDTSGSLNTGELFF. The chain employs TRBV10-1 and TRBJ2-2; 11 nucleotides align to TRBD2. The V gene's germline CDR1 is WNHNN and CDR2 SYGVQD (reference sequence). The CDR3 covers 17 residues. The ends lost 3 bases at V and 1 base at J; junction bases unmatched: 4.

At least ten counts were recorded for this clonotype. The V call is TRBV7-2, the J call TRBJ2-1; TRBD2 agrees at 8 bases. Germline V gives CDR1 SGHTA, CDR2 FQGNSA. Germline trimming cut 6 bases from V and 7 bases from J; bases unmatched to any gene: 11. The CDR3 sequence is 15 residues long. CDR3 in DNA: TGTGCCAGCAGTCCGGCGAGCGGGAGAAGGAATGAGCAGTTCTTC. It is translated as CASSPASGRRNEQFF.

This clonotype was seen only a few times. CDR3 nucleotide sequence: TGTGCCAGCAGCTCACCACTAGCGGGATCCACCGGGGAGCTGTTTTTT. Protein product: CASSSPLAGSTGELFF. The chain joins TRBV5-6 to TRBJ2-2; 10 nucleotides agree with TRBD2. The V and J ends lost 3 bases and 4 bases, in that order; junction bases with no gene match: 6. Germline loops: CDR1 SGHDT, CDR2 YYEEEE. The CDR3 totals 16 residues.

The sample holds a few counts of this clonotype. V usage is TRBV18 and J usage is TRBJ2-7; a weak D match, TRBD2 (6 bases). Germline-derived CDR1 and CDR2 are KGHSH and LQKENI. Trimming shortened V by 2 bases and J by 0 bases, and 8 bases separated the two germline ends. The CDR3 is 14 amino acids. The CDR3 reads CASSPSDYSYEQYF. In nucleotides, the CDR3 is TGTGCCAGCTCACCATCGGACTACTCCTACGAGCAGTACTTC.

The rearrangement links TRBV7-9 to TRBJ2-1; TRBD1 aligns across 7 bases. V dropped 1 base and J dropped 0; count of bases not matched to a gene: 6. This CDR3 comprises 17 residues. Germline V gives CDR1 SEHNR, CDR2 FQNEAQ (reference sequence). CDR3: CASSLVPGQVSYNEQFF. The CDR3 DNA follows: TGTGCCAGCAGCTTAGTACCCGGACAGGTCTCCTACAATGAGCAGTTCTTC.

Regarding this clonotype: One junction end does not reproduce the germline sequence, and a read error may be involved. The rearrangement links TRBV29-1 to TRBJ2-1, with 10 bases aligning to TRBD2. Germline CDR1 reads SQVTM; CDR2 reads ANQGSEA. The CDR3 totals 13 residues. The CDR3 region is CSELAGGYNEQSF. For the CDR3, the DNA is TGCAGCGAATTAGCGGGAGGCTACAATGAGCAGTCCTTC.

The chain combines TRBV5-4 with TRBJ2-7, with a possible D match to TRBD1 (5 bases). The V end was cut by 5 bases, the J end by 6 bases, with 18 bases between. CDR3 size: 14 residues. The germline CDR1 and CDR2 sequences are SGHNT and YYREEE (reference sequence). The CDR3 sequence: CASRRNQGSAEQYF. CDR3 bases: TGTGCCAGCAGACGGAACCAGGGTTCGGCCGAGCAGTACTTC.

This clonotype has at least ten counts. This chain joins TRBV18 and TRBJ2-3; D unresolved. V was trimmed by 6 bases and J by 0 bases, leaving 10 bases between them. CDR1 KGHSH and CDR2 LQKENI come from the germline V gene. This CDR3 comprises 14 residues. CDR3 region: CASSSNTSTDTQYF. DNA of the CDR3: TGTGCCAGCTCCTCTAATACTAGCACAGATACGCAGTATTTT.

The CDR3 loop is CASSLVRIGETQYF. In nucleotides, the CDR3 is TGTGCCAGCAGCTTAGTCCGGATTGGAGAGACCCAGTACTTC. The genes are TRBV7-6 and TRBJ2-5, with unresolved D. With 1 base removed from V and 4 bases from J, the gap between germline ends came to 10 bases. There are 14 residues in the CDR3. Germline CDR1 is SGHVS and CDR2 is FNYEAQ. Together with reference TRBV7-6 and TRBJ2-5, the CDR3 gives the full variable domain: GAGVSQSPRYKVTKRGQDVALRCDPISGHVSLYWYRQALGQGPEFLTYFNYEAQQDKSGLPNDRFSAERPEGSISTLTIQRTEQRDSAMYRCASSLVRIGETQYFGPGTRLLVL.

This clonotype was observed a few times. The chain has TRBV6-1 and TRBJ2-1, with D maybe TRBD2 (6 bases). Germline V gene sequence: CDR1 MNHNS, CDR2 SASEGT. The CDR3 is 12 amino acids. V lost 10 bases and J 7 bases, leaving 14 bases between the germline ends. The CDR3 protein is CATELGGNEQFF. The DNA for the CDR3 is TGTGCCACCGAACTCGGGGGAAATGAGCAGTTCTTC.